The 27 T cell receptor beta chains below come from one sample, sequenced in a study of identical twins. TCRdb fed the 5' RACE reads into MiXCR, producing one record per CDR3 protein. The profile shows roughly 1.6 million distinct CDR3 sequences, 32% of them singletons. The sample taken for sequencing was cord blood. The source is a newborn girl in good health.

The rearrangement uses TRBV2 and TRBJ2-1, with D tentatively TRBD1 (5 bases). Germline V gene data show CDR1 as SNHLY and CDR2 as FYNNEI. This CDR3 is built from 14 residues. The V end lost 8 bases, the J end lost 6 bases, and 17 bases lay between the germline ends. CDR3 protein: CASLTLKGSNEQFF. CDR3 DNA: TGTGCCAGCCTCACTCTTAAGGGGTCCAATGAGCAGTTCTTC.

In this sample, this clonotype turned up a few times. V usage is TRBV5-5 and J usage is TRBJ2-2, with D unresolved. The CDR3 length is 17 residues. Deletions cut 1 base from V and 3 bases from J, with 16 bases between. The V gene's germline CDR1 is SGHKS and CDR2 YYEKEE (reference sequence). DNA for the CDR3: TGTGCCAGCAGCTTGCTTGATGTAGGGATGGACACCGGGGAGCTGTTTTTT. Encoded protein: CASSLLDVGMDTGELFF.

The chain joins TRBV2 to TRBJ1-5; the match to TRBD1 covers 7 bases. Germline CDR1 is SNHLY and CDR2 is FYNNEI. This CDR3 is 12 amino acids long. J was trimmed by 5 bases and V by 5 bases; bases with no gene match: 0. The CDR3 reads CASSTGDQPQHF. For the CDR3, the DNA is TGTGCCAGCAGTACAGGGGATCAGCCCCAGCATTTT.

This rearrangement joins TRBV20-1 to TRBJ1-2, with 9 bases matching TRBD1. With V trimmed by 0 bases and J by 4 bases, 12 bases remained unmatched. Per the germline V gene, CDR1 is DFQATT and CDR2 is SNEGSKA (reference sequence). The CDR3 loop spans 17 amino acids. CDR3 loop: CSARDRIGDRVFYGYTF. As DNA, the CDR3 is TGCAGTGCTAGAGATAGAATTGGGGACAGGGTTTTCTATGGCTACACCTTC.

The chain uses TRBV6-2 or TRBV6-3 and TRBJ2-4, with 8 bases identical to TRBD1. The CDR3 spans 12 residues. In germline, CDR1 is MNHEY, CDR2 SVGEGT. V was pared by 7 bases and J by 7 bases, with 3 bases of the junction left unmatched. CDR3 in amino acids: CASNYRGNIQYF. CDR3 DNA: TGTGCCAGCAACTACAGGGGGAACATTCAGTACTTC.

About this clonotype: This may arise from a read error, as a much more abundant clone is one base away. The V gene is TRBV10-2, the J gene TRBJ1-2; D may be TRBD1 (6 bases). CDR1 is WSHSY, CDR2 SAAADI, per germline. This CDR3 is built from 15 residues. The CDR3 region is CASSEIGGAPSGCTF. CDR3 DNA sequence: TGCGCCAGCAGTGAAATCGGGGGGGCGCCTAGTGGCTGCACCTTC.

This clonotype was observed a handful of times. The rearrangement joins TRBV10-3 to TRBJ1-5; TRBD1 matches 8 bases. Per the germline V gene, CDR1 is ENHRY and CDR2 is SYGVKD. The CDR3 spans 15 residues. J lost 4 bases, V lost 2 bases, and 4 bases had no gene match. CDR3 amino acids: CAISEGRQGNQPQHF. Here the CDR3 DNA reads TGTGCCATCAGTGAGGGGCGACAGGGGAATCAGCCCCAGCATTTT.

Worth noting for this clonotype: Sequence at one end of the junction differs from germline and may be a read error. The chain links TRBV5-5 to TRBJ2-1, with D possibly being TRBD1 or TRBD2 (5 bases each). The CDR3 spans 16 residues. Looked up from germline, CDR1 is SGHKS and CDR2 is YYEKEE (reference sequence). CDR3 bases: TGTGCCGGCAGTTCCGGGACCCTGAGCTCCTACAATGAGCAGTTCTTC. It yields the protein CAGSSGTLSSYNEQFF.

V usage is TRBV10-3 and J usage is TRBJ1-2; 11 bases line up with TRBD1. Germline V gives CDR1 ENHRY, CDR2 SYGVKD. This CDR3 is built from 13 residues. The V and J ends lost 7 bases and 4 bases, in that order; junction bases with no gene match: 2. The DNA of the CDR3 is TGTGCCATCACCGGGACAGGGGGCTATGGCTACACCTTC. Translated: CAITGTGGYGYTF.

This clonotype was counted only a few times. The CDR3 DNA reads as TGTGCCAGCACCCCCGGTGGTTATTTGAATGAGCAGTACTTC. Residues: CASTPGGYLNEQYF. The chain is built from TRBV7-2 and TRBJ2-5; D ambiguous. Looked up from germline, CDR1 is SGHTA and CDR2 is FQGNSA. This CDR3 spans 14 amino acids. V dropped 7 bases and J dropped 11 bases, with 23 bases sitting between them.

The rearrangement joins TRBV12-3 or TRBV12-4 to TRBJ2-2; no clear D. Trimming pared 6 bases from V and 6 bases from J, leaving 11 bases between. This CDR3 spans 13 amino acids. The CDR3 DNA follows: TGTGCCAGCAGGGCTATGAGGCCCGGGGAGCTGTTTTTT. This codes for CASRAMRPGELFF.

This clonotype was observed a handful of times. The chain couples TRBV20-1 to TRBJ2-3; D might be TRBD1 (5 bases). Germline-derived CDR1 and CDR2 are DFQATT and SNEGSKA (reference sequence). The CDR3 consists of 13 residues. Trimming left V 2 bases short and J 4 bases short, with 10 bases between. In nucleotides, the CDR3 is TGCAGTGCTAGATTGGGGCGTCCAGATACGCAGTATTTT. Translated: CSARLGRPDTQYF.

The CDR3 protein is CASSQLYPGLGGQETQYF. In DNA, the CDR3 is TGTGCCAGCAGTCAACTATACCCGGGACTAGGGGGTCAAGAGACCCAGTACTTC. V is TRBV12-3 or TRBV12-4 and J is TRBJ2-5; TRBD2 agrees at 8 bases. The trim removed 5 bases at V and 2 bases at J, leaving 16 bases unmatched. The CDR3 consists of 18 residues.

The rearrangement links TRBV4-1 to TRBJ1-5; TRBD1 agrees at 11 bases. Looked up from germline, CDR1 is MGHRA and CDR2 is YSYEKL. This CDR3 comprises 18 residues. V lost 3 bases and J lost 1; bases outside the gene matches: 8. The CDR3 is CASSQGQGVNPSNQPQHF. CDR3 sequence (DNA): TGCGCCAGCAGCCAGGGACAGGGGGTAAACCCAAGCAATCAGCCCCAGCATTTT.

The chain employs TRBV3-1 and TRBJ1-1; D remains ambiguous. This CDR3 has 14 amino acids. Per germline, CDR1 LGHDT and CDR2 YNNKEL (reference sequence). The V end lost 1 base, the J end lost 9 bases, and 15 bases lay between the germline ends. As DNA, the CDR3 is TGTGCCAGCAGCCAAGCCCGAGGAGGGAGGAAAGCTTTCTTT. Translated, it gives CASSQARGGRKAFF.

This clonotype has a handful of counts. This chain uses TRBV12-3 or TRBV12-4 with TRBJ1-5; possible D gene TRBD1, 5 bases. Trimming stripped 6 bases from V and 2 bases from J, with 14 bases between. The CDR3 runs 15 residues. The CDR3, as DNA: TGTGCCAGCAGCTCCCTGAGGGACCGCAATCAGCCCCAGCATTTT. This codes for CASSSLRDRNQPQHF.

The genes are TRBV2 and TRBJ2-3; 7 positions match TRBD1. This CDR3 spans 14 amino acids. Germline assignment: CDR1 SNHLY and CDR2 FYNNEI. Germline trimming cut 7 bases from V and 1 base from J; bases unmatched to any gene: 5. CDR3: CASKKDRGTDTQYF. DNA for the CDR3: TGTGCCAGCAAAAAAGACAGGGGCACAGATACGCAGTATTTT.

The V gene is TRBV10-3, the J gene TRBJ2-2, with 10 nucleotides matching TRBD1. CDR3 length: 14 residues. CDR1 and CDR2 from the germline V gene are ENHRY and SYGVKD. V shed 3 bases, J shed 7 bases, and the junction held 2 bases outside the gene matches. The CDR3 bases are TGTGCCATCAGTGAAGGACAGGGGGACGGGGAGCTGTTTTTT. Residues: CAISEGQGDGELFF.

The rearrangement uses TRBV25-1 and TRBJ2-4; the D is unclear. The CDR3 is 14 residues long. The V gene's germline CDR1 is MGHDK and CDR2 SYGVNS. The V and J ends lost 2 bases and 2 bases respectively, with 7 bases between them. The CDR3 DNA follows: TGTGCCAGCAGTGAACTGCCCTCCAAAAACATTCAGTACTTC. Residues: CASSELPSKNIQYF.

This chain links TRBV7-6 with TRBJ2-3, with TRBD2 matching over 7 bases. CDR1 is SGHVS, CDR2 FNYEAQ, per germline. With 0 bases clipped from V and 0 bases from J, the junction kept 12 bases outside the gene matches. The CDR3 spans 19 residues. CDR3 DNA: TGTGCCAGCAGCTTAGCTTCCGGGACTATCGGGGGTAGCACAGATACGCAGTATTTT. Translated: CASSLASGTIGGSTDTQYF.

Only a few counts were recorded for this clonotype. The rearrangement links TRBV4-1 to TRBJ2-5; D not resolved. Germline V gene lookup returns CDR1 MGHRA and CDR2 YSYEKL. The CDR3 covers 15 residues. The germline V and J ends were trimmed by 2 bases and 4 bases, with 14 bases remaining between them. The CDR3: CASSQSSVGVETQYF. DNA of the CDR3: TGCGCCAGCAGCCAAAGTTCTGTAGGTGTAGAGACCCAGTACTTC.

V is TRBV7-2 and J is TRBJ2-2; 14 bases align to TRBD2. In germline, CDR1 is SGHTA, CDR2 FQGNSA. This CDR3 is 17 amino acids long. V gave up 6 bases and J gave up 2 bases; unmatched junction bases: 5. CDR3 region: CASSRGLAGANTGELFF. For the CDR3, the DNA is TGTGCCAGCAGTCGGGGACTAGCGGGAGCCAACACCGGGGAGCTGTTTTTT.

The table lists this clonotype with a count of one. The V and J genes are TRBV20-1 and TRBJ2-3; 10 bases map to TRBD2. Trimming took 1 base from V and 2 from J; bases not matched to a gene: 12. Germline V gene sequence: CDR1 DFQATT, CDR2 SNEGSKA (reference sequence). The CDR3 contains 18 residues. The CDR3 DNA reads TGCAGTGCTAGAGCCCTAGCGGGAGTGGGGGCACACACAGATACGCAGTATTTT. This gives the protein CSARALAGVGAHTDTQYF.

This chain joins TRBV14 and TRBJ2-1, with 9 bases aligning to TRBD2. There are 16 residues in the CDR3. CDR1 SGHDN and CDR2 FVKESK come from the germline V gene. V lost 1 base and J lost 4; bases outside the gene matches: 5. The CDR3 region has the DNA TGTGCCAGCAGCCAAGGTCCTAGCGGGGTGTACAATGAGCAGTTCTTC. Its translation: CASSQGPSGVYNEQFF.

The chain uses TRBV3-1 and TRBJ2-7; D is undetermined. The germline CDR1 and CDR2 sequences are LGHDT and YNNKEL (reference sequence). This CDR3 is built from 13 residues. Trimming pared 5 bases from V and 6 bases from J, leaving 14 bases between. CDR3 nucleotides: TGTGCCAGCAGCTGGAAACCGGGCCGCGAGCAGTACTTC. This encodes CASSWKPGREQYF.

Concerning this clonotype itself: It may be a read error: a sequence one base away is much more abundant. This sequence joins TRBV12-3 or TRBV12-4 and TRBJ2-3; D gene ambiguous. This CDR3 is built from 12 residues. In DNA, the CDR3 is TGTGCCAGCAGTTTAGAAATAGATGCGCAGTATTTT. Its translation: CASSLEIDAQYF.

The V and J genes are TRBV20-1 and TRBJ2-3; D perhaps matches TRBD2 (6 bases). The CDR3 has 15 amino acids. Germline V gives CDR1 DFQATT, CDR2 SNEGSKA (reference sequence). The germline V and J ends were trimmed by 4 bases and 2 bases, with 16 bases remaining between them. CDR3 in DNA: TGCAGTGCTATTCCGGGACTCCTAACCACAGATACGCAGTATTTT. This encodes CSAIPGLLTTDTQYF.